This is a list of T cell receptor beta chains from one sample in a study of circulating CD8 cells and anti-PD-1 response in melanoma. From the reads, TCRdb called clonotypes with MiXCR, one entry per CDR3 protein. The table shows about 280 distinct CDR3 sequences, with about 17% occurring only once. Here the sequenced sample was CD8+ T cells from PBMCs, taken at baseline or after one month of anti-PD-1 therapy (not recorded which). The receptors were gathered from a human donor with melanoma. Both conserved end residues are part of each CDR3. A D gene is named only where the DNA matches it firmly. The size field reads how often the clone was seen (once, few, many) or a class if it is expanded.

j_call: TRBJ2-1
v_call: TRBV19
clone_size: large
d_call: .
cdr3_nt: TGTGCCAGTAGTATCTCTTCTTACAATGAGCAGTTCTTC
cdr3_aa: CASSISSYNEQFF